This TCR beta chain originates from a study of beta chain features in type 1 diabetes. The whole isolated RNA underwent reverse transcription, so sequencing captured expressed TCRB transcripts. The repertoire was sequenced with immunoSEQ multiplex PCR; TCRdb's copy has only in-frame clones and lacks some. The data show under 950,000 clones, 15% to 20% seen once. In this sample, this clone turned up a few times. Germline values: CDR1 SGHDN, CDR2 FVKESK. Trimming left V 2 bases short and J 1 base short, with 5 bases between. This CDR3 is 13 amino acids long. The chain employs TRBV14 and TRBJ2-5; TRBD2 is a possible D gene (5 bases). The material sequenced was naive CD4+ T cells from blood. This TCR was sampled from a woman between 18 and 29 years old in good health. CDR3 residues: CASSQRGQETQYF. In nucleotides, the CDR3 is TGTGCCAGCAGCCAACGGGGCCAAGAGACCCAGTACTTC.